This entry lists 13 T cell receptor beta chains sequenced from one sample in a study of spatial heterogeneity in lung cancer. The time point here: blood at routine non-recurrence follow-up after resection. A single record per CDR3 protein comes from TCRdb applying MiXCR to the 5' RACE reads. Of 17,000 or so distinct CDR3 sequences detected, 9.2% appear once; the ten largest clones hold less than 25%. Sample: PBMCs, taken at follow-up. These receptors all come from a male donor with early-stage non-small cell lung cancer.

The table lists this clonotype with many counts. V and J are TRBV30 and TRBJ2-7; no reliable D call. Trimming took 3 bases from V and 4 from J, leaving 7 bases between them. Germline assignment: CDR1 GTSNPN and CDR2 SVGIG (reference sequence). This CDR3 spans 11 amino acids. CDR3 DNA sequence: TGTGCCTGGAGAGGGATTTACGAGCAGTACTTC. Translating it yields CAWRGIYEQYF.

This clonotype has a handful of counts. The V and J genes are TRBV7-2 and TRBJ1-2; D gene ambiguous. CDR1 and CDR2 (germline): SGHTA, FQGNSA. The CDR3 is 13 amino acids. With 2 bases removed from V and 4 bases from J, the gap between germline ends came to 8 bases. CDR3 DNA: TGTGCCAGCAGCTTAACAGCCATCTATGGCTACACCTTC. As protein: CASSLTAIYGYTF.

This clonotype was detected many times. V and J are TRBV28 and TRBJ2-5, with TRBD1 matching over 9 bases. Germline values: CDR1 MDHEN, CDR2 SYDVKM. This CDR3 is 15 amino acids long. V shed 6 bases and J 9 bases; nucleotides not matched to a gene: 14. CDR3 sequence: CASRHRGRPVLAQYF. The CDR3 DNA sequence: TGTGCCAGCAGACACAGGGGGCGCCCGGTTTTGGCCCAGTACTTC.

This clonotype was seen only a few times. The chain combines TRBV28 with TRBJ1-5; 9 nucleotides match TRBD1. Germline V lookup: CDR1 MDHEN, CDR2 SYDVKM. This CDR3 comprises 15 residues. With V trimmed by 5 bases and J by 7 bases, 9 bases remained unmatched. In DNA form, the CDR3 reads TGTGCCAGCAGTCCGCCCCGGGACAGGGTGCAGCCCCAGCATTTT. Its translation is CASSPPRDRVQPQHF.

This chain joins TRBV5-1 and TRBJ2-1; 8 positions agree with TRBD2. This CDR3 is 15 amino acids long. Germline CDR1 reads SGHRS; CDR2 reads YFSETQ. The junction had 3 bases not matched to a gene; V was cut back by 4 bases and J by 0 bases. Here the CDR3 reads CASSPSGSSYNEQFF. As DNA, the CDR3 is TGCGCCAGCAGCCCCAGCGGGAGCTCCTACAATGAGCAGTTCTTC.

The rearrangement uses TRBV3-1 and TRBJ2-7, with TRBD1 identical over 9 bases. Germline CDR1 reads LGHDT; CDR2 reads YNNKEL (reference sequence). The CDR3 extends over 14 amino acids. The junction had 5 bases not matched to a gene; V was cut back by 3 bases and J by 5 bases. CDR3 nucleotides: TGTGCCAGCAGCCACCGGACAGGGGACAACGAGCAGTACTTC. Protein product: CASSHRTGDNEQYF.

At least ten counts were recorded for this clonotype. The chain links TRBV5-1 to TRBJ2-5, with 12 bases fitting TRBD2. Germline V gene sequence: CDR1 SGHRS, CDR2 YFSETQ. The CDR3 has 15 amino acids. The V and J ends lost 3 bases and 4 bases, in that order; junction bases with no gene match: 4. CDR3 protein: CASSWTSGVTETQYF. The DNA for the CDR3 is TGCGCCAGCAGCTGGACTAGCGGGGTAACAGAGACCCAGTACTTC.

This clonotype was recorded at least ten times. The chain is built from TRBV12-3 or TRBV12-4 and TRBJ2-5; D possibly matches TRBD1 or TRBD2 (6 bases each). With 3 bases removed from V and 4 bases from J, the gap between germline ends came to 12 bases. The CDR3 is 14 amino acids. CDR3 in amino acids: CASSFRRGTETQYF. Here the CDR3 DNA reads TGTGCCAGCAGTTTTAGGAGGGGGACAGAGACCCAGTACTTC.

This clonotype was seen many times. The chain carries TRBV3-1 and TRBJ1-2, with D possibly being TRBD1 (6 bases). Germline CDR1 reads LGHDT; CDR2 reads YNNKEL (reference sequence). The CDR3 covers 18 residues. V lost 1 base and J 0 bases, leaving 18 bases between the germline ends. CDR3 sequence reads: CASSQASLLQGTNYGYTF. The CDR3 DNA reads TGTGCCAGCAGCCAAGCCTCACTCCTACAGGGAACTAACTATGGCTACACCTTC.

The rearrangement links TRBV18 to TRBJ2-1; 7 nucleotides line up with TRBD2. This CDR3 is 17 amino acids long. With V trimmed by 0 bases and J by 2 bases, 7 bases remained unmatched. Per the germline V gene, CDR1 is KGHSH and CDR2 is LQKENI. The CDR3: CASSPPIGGSTYNEQFF. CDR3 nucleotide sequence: TGTGCCAGCTCACCACCGATTGGCGGGAGTACCTACAATGAGCAGTTCTTC. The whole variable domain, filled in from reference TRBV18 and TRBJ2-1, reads NAGVMQNPRHLVRRRGQEARLRCSPMKGHSHVYWYRQLPEEGLKFMVYLQKENIIDESGMPKERFSAEFPKEGPSILRIQQVVRGDSAAYFCASSPPIGGSTYNEQFFGPGTRLTVL.

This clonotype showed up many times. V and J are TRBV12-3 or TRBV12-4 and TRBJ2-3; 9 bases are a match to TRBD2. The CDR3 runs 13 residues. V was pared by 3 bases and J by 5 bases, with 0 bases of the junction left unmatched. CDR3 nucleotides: TGTGCCAGCAGTTTGACTAGCGGAGATACGCAGTATTTT. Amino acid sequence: CASSLTSGDTQYF.

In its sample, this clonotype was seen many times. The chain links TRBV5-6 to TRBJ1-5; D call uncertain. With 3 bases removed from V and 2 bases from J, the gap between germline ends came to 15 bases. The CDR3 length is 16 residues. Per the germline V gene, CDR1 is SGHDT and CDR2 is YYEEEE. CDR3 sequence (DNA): TGTGCCAGCAGCTCCGGACGGCGCTTGGGCAATCAGCCCCAGCATTTT. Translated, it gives CASSSGRRLGNQPQHF.

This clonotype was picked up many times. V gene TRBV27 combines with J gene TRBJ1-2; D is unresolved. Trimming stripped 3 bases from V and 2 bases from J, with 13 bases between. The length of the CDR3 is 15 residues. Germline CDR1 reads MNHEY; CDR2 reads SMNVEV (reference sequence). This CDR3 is CASSFVSRLNYGYTF. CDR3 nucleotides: TGTGCCAGCAGTTTTGTTTCCCGATTAAACTATGGCTACACCTTC.